Below, 30 T cell receptor beta chains from the same sample are listed, as sequenced in a study of cytotoxic CD8 clonotypes in ibrutinib-treated CLL. Assay used: immunoSEQ multiplex PCR; TCRdb lists only in-frame clones, some missing. The sample holds roughly 330,000 clones, roughly 71% seen once. Sequences were derived from PBMCs, sampled after 36 months of ibrutinib treatment. The receptors were gathered from a human donor with chronic lymphocytic leukemia.

This clone came up a few times. The V call is TRBV28, the J call TRBJ2-7; 10 bases are a match to TRBD1. This CDR3 is 15 amino acids long. With V trimmed by 4 bases and J by 4 bases, 7 bases remained unmatched. Germline CDR1 is MDHEN and CDR2 is SYDVKM. The CDR3 spells CASSSSGTGEYEQYF. The CDR3, as DNA: TGTGCCAGCAGTTCGTCCGGGACAGGGGAGTACGAGCAGTACTTC. Filled out from reference TRBV28 and TRBJ2-7, the complete variable domain reads DVKVTQSSRYLVKRTGEKVFLECVQDMDHENMFWYRQDPGLGLRLIYFSYDVKMKEKGDIPEGYSVSREKKERFSLILESASTNQTSMYLCASSSSGTGEYEQYFGPGTRLTVT.

The chain joins TRBV18 to TRBJ2-7, with D maybe TRBD1 (6 bases). The V end was cut by 3 bases, the J end by 7 bases, with 19 bases between. Germline V CDR1 and CDR2: KGHSH, LQKENI. The CDR3 sequence is 15 residues long. CDR3 nucleotides: TGTGCCAGCTCACCGAGTGGCGAGGGGGTGTGGGAGCAGTACTTC. Its translation: CASSPSGEGVWEQYF.

This chain joins TRBV18 and TRBJ2-1, with 13 bases identical to TRBD2. CDR1 KGHSH and CDR2 LQKENI come from the germline V gene. CDR3 size: 16 residues. Losses at the gene ends were 0 bases for V and 7 bases for J; bases not matched to a gene: 3. In DNA, the CDR3 is TGTGCCAGCTCACCACCGGGACTAGCGGGAACGAATGAGCAGTTCTTC. Its translation is CASSPPGLAGTNEQFF. Combining the CDR3 with reference TRBV18 and TRBJ2-1 gives the whole variable domain NAGVMQNPRHLVRRRGQEARLRCSPMKGHSHVYWYRQLPEEGLKFMVYLQKENIIDESGMPKERFSAEFPKEGPSILRIQQVVRGDSAAYFCASSPPGLAGTNEQFFGPGTRLTVL.

This clone was recorded a few times. This chain joins TRBV15 and TRBJ1-3; D is undetermined. V gave up 2 bases and J gave up 2 bases, with 13 bases separating them. Germline CDR1 reads LNHNV; CDR2 reads YYDKDF (reference sequence). This CDR3 comprises 16 residues. CDR3 DNA sequence: TGTGCCACCAGCAGACGAGTCGCGGGAGCTGGAAACACCATATATTTT. Translated, it gives CATSRRVAGAGNTIYF. Combining the CDR3 with reference TRBV15 and TRBJ1-3 gives the whole variable domain DAMVIQNPRYQVTQFGKPVTLSCSQTLNHNVMYWYQQKSSQAPKLLFHYYDKDFNNEADTPDNFQSRRPNTSFCFLDIRSPGLGDTAMYLCATSRRVAGAGNTIYFGEGSWLTVV.

This clone was seen only a few times. The chain links TRBV11-3 to TRBJ2-5; 11 nucleotides line up with TRBD2. Trimming removed 2 bases from V and 5 bases from J; junction bases left unmatched: 7. Germline V gene data show CDR1 as SGHNT and CDR2 as YENEEA. The CDR3 is 16 residues long. CDR3 nucleotide sequence: TGTGCCAGCAGCTTACAAGCTAGCGGGGGGCTGGAGACCCAGTACTTC. This translates into CASSLQASGGLETQYF.

The V and J genes are TRBV12-5 and TRBJ2-7, with 7 bases lining up with TRBD2. The ends lost 5 bases at V and 4 bases at J; junction bases unmatched: 11. The CDR3 runs to 15 residues. Germline V gene lookup returns CDR1 LGHNT and CDR2 FRNRAP. DNA of the CDR3: TGTGCTAGTGGTAGGGCGGGGGAAGGGGCTTACGAGCAGTACTTC. Translated, it gives CASGRAGEGAYEQYF.

The V gene is TRBV7-2, the J gene TRBJ1-2; D remains unclear. CDR3 length: 16 amino acids. Germline values: CDR1 SGHTA, CDR2 FQGNSA. With 1 base removed from V and 6 bases from J, the gap between germline ends came to 18 bases. CDR3 bases: TGTGCCAGCAGCTTAGACGGGAGATTTTTTCGGGATGGCTACACCTTC. It encodes CASSLDGRFFRDGYTF.

V gene TRBV4-1 combines with J gene TRBJ2-3, with TRBD2 identical over 13 bases. Germline CDR1 and CDR2: MGHRA and YSYEKL. Trimming cost V 3 bases and J 5 bases; bases outside gene matches: 5. The CDR3 consists of 16 residues. As DNA, the CDR3 is TGCGCCAGCAGCCAGCGACTAGCGGGAGGCGGAGATACGCAGTATTTT. It is translated as CASSQRLAGGGDTQYF.

The chain combines TRBV6-5 with TRBJ2-7; D may be TRBD2 (7 bases). Germline values: CDR1 MNHEY, CDR2 SVGAGI. V was cut by 2 bases and J by 3 bases, with 17 bases left in between. There are 16 residues in the CDR3. The CDR3 loop is CASSYLGGGAYYEQYF. The CDR3 DNA sequence: TGTGCCAGCAGTTACCTGGGAGGGGGAGCGTACTACGAGCAGTACTTC.

The rearrangement uses TRBV6-6 and TRBJ2-3; D remains ambiguous. CDR3 length: 15 amino acids. Between the trimmed V and J ends, which lost 0 bases and 1 base, there was a span of 8 bases. CDR1 and CDR2 (germline): MNHNY, SVGAGI (reference sequence). The CDR3 DNA sequence: TGTGCCAGCAGTTACTCCAGGAAAGGCACAGATACGCAGTATTTT. Residues: CASSYSRKGTDTQYF.

This clone was found once. The chain is built from TRBV7-6 and TRBJ2-3; TRBD2 matches 10 bases. The CDR3 runs to 14 residues. The V segment lost 5 bases and the J segment 6 bases; nucleotides outside the gene matches: 5. Germline CDR1 SGHVS, CDR2 FNYEAQ. The chain's CDR3 is CASSLGLASDTQYF. CDR3 nucleotides: TGTGCCAGCAGCCTGGGACTAGCGTCGGATACGCAGTATTTT.

This rearrangement joins TRBV6-1 to TRBJ2-2, with D unresolved. Trimming left V 2 bases short and J 6 bases short, with 7 bases between. Germline V CDR1 and CDR2: MNHNS, SASEGT. The CDR3 runs to 13 residues. The CDR3 loop reads CASSEPWAGELFF. For the CDR3, the DNA is TGTGCCAGCAGTGAACCCTGGGCCGGGGAGCTGTTTTTT.

The chain links TRBV27 to TRBJ2-7, with D tentatively TRBD1 (6 bases). V gave up 2 bases and J gave up 3 bases, with 11 bases separating them. This CDR3 spans 14 amino acids. The germline CDR1 and CDR2 sequences are MNHEY and SMNVEV (reference sequence). CDR3 in amino acids: CASSLKQGYYEQYF. The CDR3 DNA sequence: TGTGCCAGCAGTTTAAAACAGGGATACTACGAGCAGTACTTC.

CDR3 in amino acids: CATKRPLGSGDYEQYF. In DNA form, the CDR3 reads TGCGCCACAAAAAGACCCCTAGGTAGCGGGGACTACGAGCAGTACTTC. The genes are TRBV4-3 and TRBJ2-7, with 8 bases identical to TRBD2. The CDR3 is 16 amino acids. J gave up 3 bases and V 10 bases, and 17 bases lay outside the gene matches. Germline V gene lookup returns CDR1 LGHNA and CDR2 YSLEER.

This clone was detected a few times. The CDR3, as DNA: TGTGCCAGCAGCTTGGGACTTACAACTAATGAAAAACTGTTTTTT. Protein product: CASSLGLTTNEKLFF. V gene TRBV9 combines with J gene TRBJ1-4, with a possible D match to TRBD1 (5 bases). Germline V gives CDR1 SGDLS, CDR2 YYNGEE. The V end lost 4 bases, the J end lost 0 bases, and 10 bases lay between the germline ends. The CDR3 is 15 amino acids.

The rearrangement links TRBV29-1 to TRBJ2-7; no definite D call. V lost 7 bases, J lost 5 bases, and 21 bases lay in between. The germline V gene has CDR1 SQVTM and CDR2 ANQGSEA. The CDR3 extends over 14 amino acids. The CDR3 DNA is TGCAGCGCCTCCCCCGACACCGTGCCTGACGAGCAGTACTTC. Its translation: CSASPDTVPDEQYF.

The chain joins TRBV7-9 to TRBJ2-3, with unresolved D. Trimming removed 1 base at V and 6 bases at J, with 11 bases between. This CDR3 contains 14 residues. The germline V gene has CDR1 SEHNR and CDR2 FQNEAQ (reference sequence). CDR3 nucleotide sequence: TGTGCCAGCAGCTTAGAGGCAGCCTTTGATACGCAGTATTTT. Its translation is CASSLEAAFDTQYF.

The chain has TRBV10-1 and TRBJ2-7; 10 bases are a match to TRBD1. The length of the CDR3 is 15 residues. V lost 2 bases, J lost 3 bases, and 4 bases stayed unmatched. Germline lookup yields CDR1 WNHNN and CDR2 SYGVQD (reference sequence). DNA of the CDR3: TGCGCCAGCAGTGAGAGAGGACAGGGGGGCTACGAGCAGTACTTC. This encodes CASSERGQGGYEQYF.

This chain links TRBV29-1 with TRBJ2-7, with TRBD2 matching 7 bases. This CDR3 comprises 15 residues. The germline CDR1 and CDR2 sequences are SQVTM and ANQGSEA. V shed 7 bases and J 4 bases; nucleotides not matched to a gene: 16. The CDR3 reads CSAQLPTSIGYEQYF. The DNA of the CDR3 is TGCAGCGCCCAACTCCCGACTAGCATAGGGTACGAGCAGTACTTC.

This sequence joins TRBV7-2 and TRBJ2-7; D is perhaps TRBD2 (6 bases). The CDR3 spans 14 residues. Per the germline V gene, CDR1 is SGHTA and CDR2 is FQGNSA. V shed 5 bases and J shed 3 bases, with 14 bases lying between them. In nucleotides, the CDR3 is TGTGCCAGCAGCCGCGGGACCATTAACTACGAGCAGTACTTC. Its protein is CASSRGTINYEQYF.

This chain joins TRBV7-8 and TRBJ2-7; D uncertain. CDR3 length equals 15 residues. The V end lost 5 bases, the J end lost 2 bases, and 16 bases lay between the germline ends. CDR1 is SGHVS, CDR2 FQNEAQ, per germline. The CDR3 coding sequence is TGTGCCAGCAGCCCCACTCTTTCCCTTACCTACGAGCAGTACTTC. Translated, it gives CASSPTLSLTYEQYF.

This chain links TRBV6-1 with TRBJ2-7; D is unclear. The V gene lost 2 bases and the J gene lost 3 bases, with 11 bases spanning the gap. Germline V gene lookup returns CDR1 MNHNS and CDR2 SASEGT. The CDR3 loop spans 14 amino acids. The CDR3 nucleotides read TGTGCCAGCAGTGAATTAGGCAGGTTCTACGAGCAGTACTTC. This translates into CASSELGRFYEQYF.

A note on this clone: At one end the junction does not follow the germline gene, possibly because of a read error. The same CDR3 also results from other DNA sequences found in this sample. The chain combines TRBV7-2 with TRBJ2-7, with D tentatively TRBD1 (5 bases). CDR1 and CDR2 from the germline V gene are SGHTA and FQGNSA. CDR3 size: 17 residues. DNA of the CDR3: TGCGCCAGCAGCTTACCTTCGACAGCCAAGTTCTCCTACGAGCAGTACTTC. Protein: CASSLPSTAKFSYEQYF.

The V call is TRBV5-1, the J call TRBJ2-2; D is unclear. This CDR3 has 14 amino acids. Per the germline V gene, CDR1 is SGHRS and CDR2 is YFSETQ. Trimming cost V 4 bases and J 0 bases, with 7 bases left between them. CDR3 DNA sequence: TGCGCCAGCAGCCAATACACGAACACCGGGGAGCTGTTTTTT. It codes for CASSQYTNTGELFF.

The V call is TRBV6-1, the J call TRBJ1-1; the D is unclear. CDR1 is MNHNS, CDR2 SASEGT, per germline. The V gene lost 4 bases and the J gene lost 4 bases, with 10 bases spanning the gap. The CDR3 loop spans 13 amino acids. CDR3 amino acids: CASSVLIGTEAFF. The CDR3 nucleotides are TGTGCCAGCAGTGTCCTAATCGGCACTGAAGCTTTCTTT.

The J gene is TRBJ2-7, the V gene TRBV15, with 7 bases lining up with TRBD2. With 8 bases clipped from V and 2 bases from J, the junction kept 6 bases outside the gene matches. The germline V gene has CDR1 LNHNV and CDR2 YYDKDF (reference sequence). The CDR3 spans 13 residues. The CDR3 coding sequence is TGTGCCACCCAGGCGGGAGTGGCCTACGAGCAGTACTTC. It is translated as CATQAGVAYEQYF.

This chain joins TRBV6-4 and TRBJ1-6, with 7 bases lining up with TRBD1. The CDR3 is made up of 16 amino acids. CDR1 MRHNA and CDR2 SNTAGT come from the germline V gene. The V and J ends lost 0 bases and 7 bases, in that order; junction bases with no gene match: 6. CDR3: CASSDSGDSFNSPLHF. DNA of the CDR3: TGTGCCAGCAGTGACTCCGGGGACAGTTTCAATTCACCCCTCCACTTT.

This clone has a single count. This chain joins TRBV6-5 and TRBJ2-7, with D unresolved. V was cut by 2 bases and J by 3 bases, with 11 bases left in between. CDR1 and CDR2 from the germline V gene are MNHEY and SVGAGI. CDR3 length equals 14 residues. As DNA, the CDR3 is TGTGCCAGCAGTTACCCGGGTTTGAACTACGAGCAGTACTTC. It yields the protein CASSYPGLNYEQYF.

The CDR3 here is CASSEFAGGPYEQYF. CDR3 DNA sequence: TGTGCCAGCAGTGAATTTGCGGGAGGGCCCTACGAGCAGTACTTC. This chain uses TRBV2 with TRBJ2-7, with 9 positions matching TRBD2. The CDR3 has 15 residues. Germline lookup yields CDR1 SNHLY and CDR2 FYNNEI. V trimming: 2 bases; J trimming: 2 bases; junction bases outside the gene matches: 4.

The rearrangement joins TRBV6-4 to TRBJ1-2; D is possibly TRBD1 (5 bases). CDR3 length: 13 amino acids. The germline V and J ends were trimmed by 3 bases and 6 bases, with 11 bases remaining between them. Germline loops: CDR1 MRHNA, CDR2 SNTAGT. CDR3 region: CASSEGATHGYTF. The CDR3, as DNA: TGTGCCAGCAGTGAAGGGGCCACTCATGGCTACACCTTC.